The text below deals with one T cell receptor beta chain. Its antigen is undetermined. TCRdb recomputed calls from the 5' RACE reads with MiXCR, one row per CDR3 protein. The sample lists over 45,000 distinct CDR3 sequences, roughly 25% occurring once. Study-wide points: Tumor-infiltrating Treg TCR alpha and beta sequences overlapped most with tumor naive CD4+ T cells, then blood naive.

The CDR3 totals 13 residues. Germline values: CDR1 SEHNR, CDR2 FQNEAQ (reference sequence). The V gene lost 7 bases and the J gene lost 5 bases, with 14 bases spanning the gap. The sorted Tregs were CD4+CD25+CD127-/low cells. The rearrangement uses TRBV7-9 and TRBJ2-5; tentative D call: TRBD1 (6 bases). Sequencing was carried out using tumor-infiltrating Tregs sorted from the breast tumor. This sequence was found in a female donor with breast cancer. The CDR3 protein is CASIRTAGETQYF. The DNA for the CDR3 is TGTGCCAGCATAAGGACAGCTGGGGAGACCCAGTACTTC.